The 4 T cell receptor beta chains given below trace back to one sample, sequenced in a study of blood T cell repertoires in COVID-19. Assay: immunoSEQ multiplex PCR; the TCRdb copy retains only in-frame clones and omits some. The data show some 270,000 clones, around nine tenths seen once. The sequenced material came from peripheral blood. These receptors came from a man aged 40-49 years with active or convalescent COVID-19.

The gene calls are TRBV3-1 (or the pseudogene TRBV3-2) and TRBJ1-2, with D maybe TRBD1 (5 bases). The CDR3 has 15 residues. The germline CDR1 and CDR2 sequences are LGHDT and YNNKEL (reference sequence). The ends were cut back, 0 bases at V and 6 bases at J, with 14 bases in the middle. CDR3 amino acids: CASSQDSRGGNGYTF. The CDR3 bases are TGTGCCAGCAGCCAAGATTCTCGCGGGGGGAATGGCTACACCTTC.

V and J are TRBV14 and TRBJ2-3; D is uncertain. Trimming took 4 bases from V and 6 from J, leaving 11 bases between them. The germline V gene encodes CDR1 SGHDN and CDR2 FVKESK. CDR3 length: 13 amino acids. The CDR3 loop reads CASSLYPRDTQYF. The DNA of the CDR3 is TGTGCCAGCAGCCTCTACCCGCGGGATACGCAGTATTTT.

The chain employs TRBV25-1 and TRBJ2-7; 9 nucleotides align to TRBD2. The V and J ends lost 5 bases and 5 bases, in that order; junction bases with no gene match: 4. The CDR3 is made up of 13 amino acids. Germline values: CDR1 MGHDK, CDR2 SYGVNS. The CDR3 region is CASSLAGGDEQYF. In DNA form, the CDR3 reads TGTGCCAGCAGTCTTGCGGGAGGGGACGAGCAGTACTTC.

The chain carries TRBV24-1 and TRBJ2-1, with TRBD2 matching 14 bases. Trimming at V came to 8 bases and at J to 6 bases, leaving 8 bases not matched to a gene. CDR1 is KGHDR and CDR2 is SFDVKD in the germline V gene. The CDR3 consists of 16 residues. The CDR3 reads CATNSGLAGVGNEQFF. The CDR3 region has the DNA TGTGCCACCAACTCGGGACTAGCGGGAGTTGGCAATGAGCAGTTCTTC.